These 25 T cell receptor beta chains originate from one sample sequenced in a study of T cell repertoires in cytomegalovirus infection (dated by TCRdb to the late 2010s). Reads for this sample came from an Illumina HiSeq 1500. The public reads were run again by TCRdb, first through fastp at Q25 and then through MiXCR, and only productive beta chains were kept. Rows are combined by CDR3 protein, so each entry shows the most common genes and DNA. The sample includes approximately 550,000 distinct CDR3 sequences, with approximately 15% observed a single time. 20% to 30% of the sample rests with the top ten. Material for sequencing was CD8+ T cells from PBMCs. The receptors here all came from a human donor in good health (CMV status not recorded). Some clones in this sample may be carry-over from other donors' samples.

This chain uses TRBV24-1 with TRBJ2-1; 9 nucleotides match TRBD2. Germline CDR1 reads KGHDR; CDR2 reads SFDVKD. The V segment lost 4 bases and the J segment 7 bases; nucleotides outside the gene matches: 13. The CDR3 extends over 17 amino acids. This CDR3 reads CATSDPGGGAIPNEQFF. CDR3 nucleotides: TGTGCCACCAGTGACCCGGGCGGGGGGGCCATCCCAAATGAGCAGTTCTTC.

This chain links TRBV4-1 with TRBJ2-7; D unresolved. Germline V gives CDR1 MGHRA, CDR2 YSYEKL. This CDR3 is 13 amino acids long. V lost 0 bases and J lost 5, with 8 bases in between. The CDR3 DNA reads as TGCGCCAGCAGCCAAGAGCCCAGACACGAGCAGTACTTC. Translating it yields CASSQEPRHEQYF.

In the case of this clonotype: A much larger clone is a single base away; this may be a read error. J is TRBJ1-2 and V is TRBV4-2; D is unclear. CDR3 length: 14 amino acids. Germline values: CDR1 LGHNA, CDR2 YNFKEQ. The CDR3 sequence is CASSQEGSYDGCTF. The DNA for the CDR3 is TGTGCCAGCAGCCAAGAAGGCTCCTACGATGGCTGCACCTTC.

This clonotype was detected a few times. V and J are TRBV6-5 and TRBJ2-5; D remains ambiguous. Germline CDR1 and CDR2: MNHEY and SVGAGI. This CDR3 region has 14 residues. V dropped 2 bases and J dropped 0 bases, with 7 bases sitting between them. The chain's CDR3 is CASSYEGNQETQYF. CDR3 DNA: TGTGCCAGCAGTTACGAAGGGAACCAAGAGACCCAGTACTTC.

This clonotype occurred many times. The chain combines TRBV5-6 with TRBJ1-1, with D unresolved. The length of the CDR3 is 14 residues. The ends were cut back, 1 base at V and 1 base at J, with 8 bases in the middle. Looked up from germline, CDR1 is SGHDT and CDR2 is YYEEEE. The CDR3 reads CASSLSGANTEAFF. CDR3 DNA sequence: TGTGCCAGCAGCTTGTCCGGAGCGAACACTGAAGCTTTCTTT.

The CDR3 coding sequence is TGTGCCAGCAGCCGGGGGTACGGGCGAGAGCAGTACTTC. It codes for CASSRGYGREQYF. The chain uses TRBV14 and TRBJ2-7, with D perhaps being TRBD1 or TRBD2 (5 bases each). The CDR3 has 13 amino acids. Germline V CDR1 and CDR2: SGHDN, FVKESK. V lost 4 bases to trimming and J lost 7 bases, with 14 bases between them.

This clonotype came up many times. This sequence joins TRBV2 and TRBJ1-4; 7 positions match TRBD1. The V gene end was trimmed by 6 bases and the J gene end by 5 bases; junction bases not matched to a gene: 0. The CDR3 loop spans 12 amino acids. CDR1 and CDR2 (germline): SNHLY, FYNNEI. The chain's CDR3 is CASRTGNEKLFF. CDR3 DNA sequence: TGTGCCAGCAGGACAGGGAATGAAAAACTGTTTTTT.

The chain couples TRBV6-5 to TRBJ2-7, with 7 bases aligning to TRBD1. This CDR3 spans 14 amino acids. J lost 5 bases, V lost 6 bases, and 10 bases had no gene match. Germline V lookup: CDR1 MNHEY, CDR2 SVGAGI. DNA of the CDR3: TGTGCCAGCAGCCGAGGCAGGGGGTTTAACGAGCAGTACTTC. Its translation is CASSRGRGFNEQYF.

This clonotype was counted a single time. The CDR3 region has the DNA TGTGCCAGCAGTGAACGGGGGACAGCCTATGGCTACACCTTC. This codes for CASSERGTAYGYTF. The rearrangement joins TRBV25-1 to TRBJ1-2; 7 bases line up with TRBD1. The CDR3 spans 14 residues. After removal of 2 bases from V and 4 bases from J, the junction contained 4 bases not matched to a gene. Germline values: CDR1 MGHDK, CDR2 SYGVNS.

The chain links TRBV7-9 to TRBJ2-6, with a possible D match to TRBD1 (5 bases). The CDR3 has 15 amino acids. Germline V CDR1 and CDR2: SEHNR, FQNEAQ (reference sequence). Trimming shortened V by 3 bases and J by 4 bases, and 10 bases separated the two germline ends. DNA of the CDR3: TGTGCCAGCAGCTTCTCAGGGTTCGGGGCCAACGTCCTGACTTTC. Protein: CASSFSGFGANVLTF. Filled out from reference TRBV7-9 and TRBJ2-6, the complete variable domain reads DTGVSQNPRHKITKRGQNVTFRCDPISEHNRLYWYRQTLGQGPEFLTYFQNEAQLEKSRLLSDRFSAERPKGSFSTLEIQRTEQGDSAMYLCASSFSGFGANVLTFGAGSRLTVL.

The rearrangement links TRBV5-1 to TRBJ1-1, with 7 bases identical to TRBD1. This CDR3 region has 16 residues. The germline CDR1 and CDR2 sequences are SGHRS and YFSETQ. Unmatched junction bases numbered 11, after V lost 4 bases and J lost 2 bases. The DNA of the CDR3 is TGCGCCAGCAGCCCGGGACAGTTCCTACCAAACACTGAAGCTTTCTTT. Residues: CASSPGQFLPNTEAFF. Drawing the rest from reference TRBV5-1 and TRBJ1-1, the complete variable domain is KAGVTQTPRYLIKTRGQQVTLSCSPISGHRSVSWYQQTPGQGLQFLFEYFSETQRNKGNFPGRFSGRQFSNSRSEMNVSTLELGDSALYLCASSPGQFLPNTEAFFGQGTRLTVV.

At least ten counts were recorded for this clonotype. This chain uses TRBV7-3 with TRBJ2-3; the D is unclear. Trimming shortened V by 3 bases and J by 4 bases, and 14 bases separated the two germline ends. CDR1 and CDR2 (germline): SGHTA, FQGTGA. CDR3 length: 15 amino acids. CDR3 sequence (DNA): TGTGCCAGCAGCTTCTTGGGCGTGGCGTCAGATACGCAGTATTTT. This encodes CASSFLGVASDTQYF.

The table lists this clonotype with many counts. The genes are TRBV20-1 and TRBJ1-5; 9 bases match TRBD1. J gave up 3 bases and V 0 bases, and 9 bases lay outside the gene matches. The CDR3 length is 17 residues. Germline CDR1 DFQATT, CDR2 SNEGSKA (reference sequence). The CDR3 bases are TGCAGTGCTAGAGATAGACAGGGGGTTTTACCCAATCAGCCCCAGCATTTT. Protein: CSARDRQGVLPNQPQHF.

The rearrangement uses TRBV5-1 and TRBJ2-5; D might be TRBD2 (7 bases). Germline CDR1 reads SGHRS; CDR2 reads YFSETQ. The CDR3 loop spans 15 amino acids. The ends were cut back, 2 bases at V and 1 base at J, with 12 bases in the middle. The CDR3 reads CASSFGGGLQETQYF. In DNA form, the CDR3 reads TGCGCCAGCAGCTTTGGGGGGGGGCTCCAAGAGACCCAGTACTTC. Looking up the rest from reference TRBV5-1 and TRBJ2-5 gives the full variable domain: KAGVTQTPRYLIKTRGQQVTLSCSPISGHRSVSWYQQTPGQGLQFLFEYFSETQRNKGNFPGRFSGRQFSNSRSEMNVSTLELGDSALYLCASSFGGGLQETQYFGPGTRLLVL.

There are many counts of this clonotype. The CDR3 nucleotides are TGTGCCAGCAGCTCCCGGGACTCCCTACTTGCGCAGTACTTC. Translation: CASSSRDSLLAQYF. The V call is TRBV7-2, the J call TRBJ2-7; D might be TRBD2 (6 bases). Germline CDR1 reads SGHTA; CDR2 reads FQGNSA. The CDR3 sequence is 14 residues long. V was trimmed by 4 bases and J by 9 bases, leaving 19 bases between them.

This clonotype was counted ten times or more. This sequence joins TRBV7-9 and TRBJ2-3; 8 bases fit TRBD1. Germline loops: CDR1 SEHNR, CDR2 FQNEAQ (reference sequence). The length of the CDR3 is 14 residues. The J segment lost 5 bases and the V segment lost 4 bases, leaving 5 bases of the junction unmatched. The CDR3: CASSSRGLGDTQYF. The DNA for the CDR3 is TGTGCCAGCAGCTCCAGGGGGCTGGGAGATACGCAGTATTTT.

The rearrangement links TRBV6-5 to TRBJ1-1; D is undetermined. The CDR3 consists of 13 residues. Deletions cut 8 bases from V and 1 base from J, with 11 bases between. Per germline, CDR1 MNHEY and CDR2 SVGAGI. The CDR3 DNA follows: TGTGCCAGCTCCCTTAAGACGAACACTGAAGCTTTCTTT. This codes for CASSLKTNTEAFF.

The V call is TRBV6-5, the J call TRBJ2-2; the D is unclear. In germline, CDR1 is MNHEY, CDR2 SVGAGI. Trimming took 2 bases from V and 6 from J, leaving 7 bases between them. The CDR3 loop spans 13 amino acids. CDR3 sequence reads: CASSYESPGELFF. The CDR3 coding sequence is TGTGCCAGCAGTTACGAGAGTCCCGGGGAGCTGTTTTTT.

This clonotype appeared many times. The chain joins TRBV7-8 to TRBJ1-6, with TRBD1 as a possible D gene (6 bases). The V end lost 5 bases, the J end lost 7 bases, and 12 bases lay between the germline ends. The CDR3 covers 14 residues. CDR1 and CDR2 (germline): SGHVS, FQNEAQ. CDR3 protein: CASSPGQNNSPLHF. The CDR3 DNA follows: TGTGCCAGCAGCCCCGGACAGAACAATTCACCCCTCCACTTT.

This clonotype was counted only a few times. This chain joins TRBV7-9 and TRBJ1-2; possible D gene TRBD1, 5 bases. Trimming left V 4 bases short and J 4 bases short, with 19 bases between. The V gene's germline CDR1 is SEHNR and CDR2 FQNEAQ (reference sequence). CDR3 length: 16 residues. The CDR3 reads CASSSSGEGFIYGYTF. The CDR3 DNA is TGTGCCAGCAGCTCCTCGGGCGAGGGGTTTATCTATGGCTACACCTTC.

This sequence joins TRBV6-5 and TRBJ2-1; D assignment may be TRBD1 or TRBD2 (5 bases each). Trimming removed 4 bases at V and 13 bases at J, with 23 bases between. CDR3 length equals 15 residues. Germline loops: CDR1 MNHEY, CDR2 SVGAGI. CDR3 residues: CASSSYSRDHPDQFF. CDR3 nucleotide sequence: TGTGCCAGCAGTTCCTACTCCCGGGACCACCCAGATCAGTTCTTC.

The gene calls are TRBV20-1 and TRBJ1-1, with D uncertain. The CDR3 has 14 amino acids. With 3 bases removed from V and 4 bases from J, the gap between germline ends came to 15 bases. CDR1 is DFQATT, CDR2 SNEGSKA, per germline (reference sequence). In nucleotides, the CDR3 is TGCAGTGCTAGTCCTGTTGCGGGGAGCACTGAAGCTTTCTTT. Translation gives CSASPVAGSTEAFF.

This clonotype appeared many times. The chain uses TRBV28 and TRBJ1-4; unclear D gene. The CDR3 totals 15 residues. Trimming shortened V by 5 bases and J by 7 bases, and 17 bases separated the two germline ends. The V gene's germline CDR1 is MDHEN and CDR2 SYDVKM. Written as DNA, the CDR3 is TGTGCCAGCAGTCCTCACCGGGAGGATAGTGAAAAACTGTTTTTT. Translated: CASSPHREDSEKLFF.

At least ten counts were recorded for this clonotype. The V and J genes are TRBV27 and TRBJ1-1, with D unclear. With 5 bases removed from V and 3 bases from J, the gap between germline ends came to 10 bases. The CDR3 is 13 amino acids. Germline CDR1 and CDR2: MNHEY and SMNVEV (reference sequence). The CDR3 nucleotides are TGTGCCAGCAGTCCCCCGCCCTACACTGAAGCTTTCTTT. Translated, it gives CASSPPPYTEAFF.

This clonotype has a handful of counts. CDR3 sequence reads: CASSVGRGEAFF. CDR3 DNA sequence: TGTGCCAGCAGCGTAGGCAGGGGAGAAGCTTTCTTT. The V call is TRBV9, the J call TRBJ1-1; tentatively, D is TRBD1 (6 bases). This CDR3 has 12 amino acids. V was trimmed by 0 bases and J by 8 bases, leaving 8 bases between them. Germline CDR1 and CDR2: SGDLS and YYNGEE.